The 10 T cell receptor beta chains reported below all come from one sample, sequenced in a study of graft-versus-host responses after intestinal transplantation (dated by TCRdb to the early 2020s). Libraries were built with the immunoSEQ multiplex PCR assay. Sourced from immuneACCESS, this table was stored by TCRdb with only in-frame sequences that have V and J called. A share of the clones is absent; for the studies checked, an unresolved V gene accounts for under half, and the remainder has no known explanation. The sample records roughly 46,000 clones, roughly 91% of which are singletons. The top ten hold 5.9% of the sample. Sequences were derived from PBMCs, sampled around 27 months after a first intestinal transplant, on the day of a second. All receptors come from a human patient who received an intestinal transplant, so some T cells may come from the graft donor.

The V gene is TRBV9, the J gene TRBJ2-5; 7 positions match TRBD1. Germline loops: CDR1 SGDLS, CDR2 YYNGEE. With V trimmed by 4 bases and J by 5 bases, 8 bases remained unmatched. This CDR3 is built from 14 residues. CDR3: CASSLEGRGETQYF. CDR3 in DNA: TGTGCCAGCAGCTTAGAAGGCAGGGGGGAGACCCAGTACTTC.

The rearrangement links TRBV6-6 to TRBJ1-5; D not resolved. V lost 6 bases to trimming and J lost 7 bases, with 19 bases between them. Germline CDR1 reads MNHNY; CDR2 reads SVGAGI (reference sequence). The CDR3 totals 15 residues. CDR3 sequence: CASRENLDRLQPQHF. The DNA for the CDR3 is TGTGCCAGCAGGGAAAATTTAGACCGGCTACAGCCCCAGCATTTT.

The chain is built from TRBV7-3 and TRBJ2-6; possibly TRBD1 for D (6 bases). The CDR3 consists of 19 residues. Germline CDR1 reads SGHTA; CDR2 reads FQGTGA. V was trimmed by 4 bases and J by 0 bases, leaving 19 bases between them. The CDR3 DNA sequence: TGTGCCAGCAGCTGGACAGCCATCAGCGCCAACTCTGGGGCCAACGTCCTGACTTTC. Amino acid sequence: CASSWTAISANSGANVLTF.

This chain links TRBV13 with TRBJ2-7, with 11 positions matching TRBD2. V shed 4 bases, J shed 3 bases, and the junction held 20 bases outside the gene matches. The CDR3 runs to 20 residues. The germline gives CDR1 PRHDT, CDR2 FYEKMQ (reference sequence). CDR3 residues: CASSSRTSGSNRPAFYEQYF. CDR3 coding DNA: TGTGCCAGCAGCTCTAGGACTAGCGGGTCCAATCGACCCGCTTTCTACGAGCAGTACTTC.

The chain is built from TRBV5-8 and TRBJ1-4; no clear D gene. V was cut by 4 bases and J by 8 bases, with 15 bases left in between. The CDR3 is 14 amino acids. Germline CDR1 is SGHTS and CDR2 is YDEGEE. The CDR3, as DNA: TGTGCCAGCAGCGCCGGGCACCCTGGGGAAAAACTGTTTTTT. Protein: CASSAGHPGEKLFF.

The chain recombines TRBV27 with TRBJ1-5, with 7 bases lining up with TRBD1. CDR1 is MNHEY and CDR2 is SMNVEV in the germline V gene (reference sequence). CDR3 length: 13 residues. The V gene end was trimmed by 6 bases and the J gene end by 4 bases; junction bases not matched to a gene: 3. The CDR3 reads CASRGQKNQPQHF. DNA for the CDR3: TGTGCCAGCAGGGGACAGAAGAATCAGCCCCAGCATTTT.

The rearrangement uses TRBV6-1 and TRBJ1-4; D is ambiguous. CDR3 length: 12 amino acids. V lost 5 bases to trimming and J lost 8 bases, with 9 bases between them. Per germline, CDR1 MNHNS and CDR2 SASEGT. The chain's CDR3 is CASSFFQEKLFF. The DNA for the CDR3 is TGTGCCAGCAGTTTTTTTCAGGAAAAACTGTTTTTT.

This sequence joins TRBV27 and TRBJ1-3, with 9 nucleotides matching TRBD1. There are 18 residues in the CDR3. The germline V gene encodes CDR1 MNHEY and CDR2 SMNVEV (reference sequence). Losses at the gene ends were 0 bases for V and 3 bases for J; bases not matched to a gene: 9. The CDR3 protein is CASSLSPPQGAGGNTIYF. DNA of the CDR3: TGTGCCAGCAGTTTATCCCCCCCACAGGGGGCGGGTGGAAACACCATATATTTT.

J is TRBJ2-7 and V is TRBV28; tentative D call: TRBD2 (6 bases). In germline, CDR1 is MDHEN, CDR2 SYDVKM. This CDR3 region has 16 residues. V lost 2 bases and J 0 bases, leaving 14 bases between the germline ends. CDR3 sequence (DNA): TGTGCCAGCAGTTTACCTCTAGCGAAACGCTCCTACGAGCAGTACTTC. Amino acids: CASSLPLAKRSYEQYF.

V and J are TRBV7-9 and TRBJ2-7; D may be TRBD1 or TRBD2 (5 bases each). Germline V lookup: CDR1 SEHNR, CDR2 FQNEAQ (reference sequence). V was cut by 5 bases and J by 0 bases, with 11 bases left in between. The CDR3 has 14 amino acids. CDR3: CASSPLGTSYEQYF. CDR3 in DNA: TGTGCCAGCAGCCCTCTCGGGACCTCCTACGAGCAGTACTTC.